This entry is about one T cell receptor (beta chain). These data belong to a study of T cell responses to AZD1222 COVID-19 vaccine. Study-level background: The study pooled second doses at about 4 or about 12 weeks.

The assay was immunoSEQ multiplex PCR, and TCRdb's table has in-frame clones only and misses some. The data show tens of thousands of clones, 75% to 90% seen once. The CDR3 loop spans 14 amino acids. Trimming shortened V by 3 bases and J by 6 bases, and 14 bases separated the two germline ends. Germline values: CDR1 MNHNS, CDR2 SASEGT. The J gene is TRBJ1-1, the V gene TRBV6-1; D is ambiguous. The source is an adult in good health. The sample consisted of peripheral blood, taken on day 0 of AZD1222 vaccination. For the CDR3, the DNA is TGTGCCAGCAGTGATATGGGAGGGTTCTCTGAAGCTTTCTTT. This codes for CASSDMGGFSEAFF.